This passage covers 27 T cell receptor beta chains from one sample sequenced in a study of T cells after somatic rescue of genetic block. Assay: immunoSEQ multiplex PCR; the TCRdb copy retains only in-frame clones and omits some. The sample yields roughly 51,000 clones, approximately 96% seen once. The sample comprised peripheral blood mononuclear cells (PBMCs). These receptors were taken from a child less than two years old.

This sequence joins TRBV6-6 and TRBJ1-3; 9 bases are shared with TRBD1. This CDR3 has 15 amino acids. The junction had 5 bases not matched to a gene; V was cut back by 6 bases and J by 2 bases. Germline loops: CDR1 MNHNY, CDR2 SVGAGI (reference sequence). CDR3 sequence (DNA): TGTGCCAGCAGGAAACAGGGGGCGACTGGAAACACCATATATTTT. Amino acid sequence: CASRKQGATGNTIYF.

The genes are TRBV28 and TRBJ2-4, with 12 bases identical to TRBD2. Trimming cost V 10 bases and J 0 bases; bases outside gene matches: 7. The germline V gene encodes CDR1 MDHEN and CDR2 SYDVKM. The CDR3 totals 16 residues. The CDR3 loop is CATGTSGSLAKNIQYF. DNA of the CDR3: TGTGCCACCGGGACTAGCGGGTCTCTAGCCAAAAACATTCAGTACTTC. The complete variable domain, with remaining parts taken from reference TRBV28 and TRBJ2-4, reads DVKVTQSSRYLVKRTGEKVFLECVQDMDHENMFWYRQDPGLGLRLIYFSYDVKMKEKGDIPEGYSVSREKKERFSLILESASTNQTSMYLCATGTSGSLAKNIQYFGAGTRLSVL.

This chain connects TRBV7-9 to TRBJ2-3; D is unclear. Between the trimmed V and J ends, which lost 3 bases and 4 bases, there was a span of 5 bases. This CDR3 has 12 residues. Germline V CDR1 and CDR2: SEHNR, FQNEAQ (reference sequence). The CDR3 bases are TGTGCCAGCAGCTTCCCTCCAGATACGCAGTATTTT. Translating gives CASSFPPDTQYF.

This chain uses TRBV4-1 with TRBJ2-3, with 8 bases matching TRBD2. From germline, CDR1 is MGHRA and CDR2 YSYEKL. V shed 3 bases and J 2 bases; nucleotides not matched to a gene: 10. This CDR3 has 17 residues. In nucleotides, the CDR3 is TGCGCCAGCAGCCAGACCCTAGCGGGCGGGGCCACAGATACGCAGTATTTT. Amino acid sequence: CASSQTLAGGATDTQYF.

This clone was recorded a few times. The chain links TRBV2 to TRBJ2-5; D remains ambiguous. Trimming took off 1 base at V and 6 bases at J, with 0 bases between the two ends. The CDR3 spans 10 residues. Germline V lookup: CDR1 SNHLY, CDR2 FYNNEI. CDR3 bases: TGTGCCAGCAGTGAAGAGACCCAGTACTTC. It codes for CASSEETQYF.

The table lists this clone with a count of one. The genes are TRBV2 and TRBJ2-5; D tentatively fits TRBD1 or TRBD2 (7 bases each). This CDR3 spans 16 amino acids. Germline V gene lookup returns CDR1 SNHLY and CDR2 FYNNEI. V lost 2 bases to trimming and J lost 5 bases, with 18 bases between them. This CDR3 is CASSEIGGRGGETQYF. In nucleotides, the CDR3 is TGTGCCAGCAGTGAAATTGGGGGCAGGGGGGGCGAGACCCAGTACTTC. The variable domain in full, completed from reference TRBV2 and TRBJ2-5, reads EPEVTQTPSHQVTQMGQEVILRCVPISNHLYFYWYRQILGQKVEFLVSFYNNEISEKSEIFDDQFSVERPDGSNFTLKIRSTKLEDSAMYFCASSEIGGRGGETQYFGPGTRLLVL.

The chain joins TRBV4-3 to TRBJ2-7, with D unclear. The V end was cut by 0 bases, the J end by 7 bases, with 4 bases between. Germline V lookup: CDR1 LGHNA, CDR2 YSLEER. The CDR3 loop spans 11 amino acids. Here the CDR3 reads CASSQDREQYF. CDR3 nucleotides: TGCGCCAGCAGCCAAGATCGGGAGCAGTACTTC.

Worth noting for this clone: At the DNA level, this CDR3 is encoded by other sequences in the same sample as well. The chain uses TRBV25-1 and TRBJ1-2; D possibly corresponds to TRBD1 (5 bases). V was trimmed by 2 bases and J by 4 bases, leaving 5 bases between them. Germline V CDR1 and CDR2: MGHDK, SYGVNS. CDR3 length: 12 amino acids. The CDR3 region is CASSEQGYGYTF. The CDR3 bases are TGTGCCAGCAGTGAACAGGGCTATGGCTACACCTTC.

In the case of this clone: Different DNA sequences within this sample yield the same CDR3. The chain couples TRBV11-3 to TRBJ2-3; 7 bases match TRBD2. The germline V gene has CDR1 SGHNT and CDR2 YENEEA. The junction had 3 bases not matched to a gene; V was cut back by 3 bases and J by 3 bases. The CDR3 runs to 14 residues. This CDR3 reads CASSLGGRTDTQYF. In nucleotides, the CDR3 is TGTGCCAGCAGCTTGGGGGGGAGGACAGATACGCAGTATTTT.

The rearrangement uses TRBV6-5 and TRBJ1-2; possible D gene TRBD1, 6 bases. This CDR3 spans 14 amino acids. In germline, CDR1 is MNHEY, CDR2 SVGAGI. The V end lost 0 bases, the J end lost 1 base, and 6 bases lay between the germline ends. CDR3 sequence (DNA): TGTGCCAGCAGTTACTCGGGACATAACTATGGCTACACCTTC. It encodes CASSYSGHNYGYTF.

The V call is TRBV5-6, the J call TRBJ2-7, with D perhaps matching TRBD1 (5 bases). Per germline, CDR1 SGHDT and CDR2 YYEEEE. Deletions cut 4 bases from V and 3 bases from J, with 14 bases between. This CDR3 region has 14 residues. CDR3 DNA sequence: TGTGCCAGCAGCACTACAGGCTCGAACTACGAGCAGTACTTC. Protein: CASSTTGSNYEQYF.

The chain combines TRBV28 with TRBJ2-7; no clear D. CDR3 size: 14 residues. V was trimmed by 6 bases and J by 0 bases, leaving 12 bases between them. CDR1 and CDR2 (germline): MDHEN, SYDVKM. In DNA, the CDR3 is TGTGCCAGCAGCCGTACGCCCGGCTCCTACGAGCAGTACTTC. Translation gives CASSRTPGSYEQYF.

V gene TRBV11-3 combines with J gene TRBJ2-7, with 10 bases matching TRBD2. Germline V gives CDR1 SGHNT, CDR2 YENEEA. The CDR3 has 14 residues. V trimming: 5 bases; J trimming: 7 bases; junction bases outside the gene matches: 8. Here the CDR3 DNA reads TGTGCCAGCAGCGCCGTAGCGGGAGGTAGTGAGCAGTACTTC. This translates into CASSAVAGGSEQYF.

In nucleotides, the CDR3 is TGTGCCAGCAGCCCCACTAGCGGAGGAGGGGAGACCCAGTACTTC. Protein product: CASSPTSGGGETQYF. V gene TRBV9 combines with J gene TRBJ2-5, with 8 bases aligning to TRBD2. The CDR3 runs to 15 residues. Germline CDR1 and CDR2: SGDLS and YYNGEE. The V segment lost 4 bases and the J segment 5 bases; nucleotides outside the gene matches: 10.

In nucleotides, the CDR3 is TGTGCCAGCAGTTTATCTGGGACAGGGGGGGTCGGCTACACCTTC. This translates into CASSLSGTGGVGYTF. The genes are TRBV27 and TRBJ1-2; 11 bases are shared with TRBD1. With 0 bases clipped from V and 8 bases from J, the junction kept 5 bases outside the gene matches. The CDR3 is 15 residues long. The germline V gene encodes CDR1 MNHEY and CDR2 SMNVEV (reference sequence).

J is TRBJ1-1 and V is TRBV27; a possible D gene is TRBD1 (5 bases). Germline CDR1 MNHEY, CDR2 SMNVEV (reference sequence). The CDR3 extends over 13 amino acids. Trimming left V 3 bases short and J 7 bases short, with 12 bases between. The CDR3 here is CASSFRTSGEAFF. The CDR3 coding sequence is TGTGCCAGCAGTTTTAGGACATCGGGTGAAGCTTTCTTT.

The rearrangement links TRBV4-2 to TRBJ1-5; the match to TRBD1 covers 10 bases. CDR1 is LGHNA, CDR2 YNFKEQ, per germline. J lost 4 bases, V lost 4 bases, and 4 bases had no gene match. This CDR3 is 15 amino acids long. This CDR3 is CASSRRTGGNQPQHF. CDR3 DNA: TGTGCCAGCAGCCGAAGGACAGGGGGTAATCAGCCCCAGCATTTT.

This rearrangement joins TRBV5-1 to TRBJ1-1; 9 nucleotides match TRBD1. The trim removed 1 base at V and 4 bases at J, leaving 5 bases unmatched. Germline assignment: CDR1 SGHRS and CDR2 YFSETQ. The CDR3 has 15 amino acids. CDR3 sequence reads: CASSLTGGYGTEAFF. The CDR3 DNA follows: TGCGCCAGCAGCTTGACAGGGGGCTATGGCACTGAAGCTTTCTTT.

CDR3 DNA: TGCGCCAGCAGCTTCGGACAGGGGGGGACAGATACGCAGTATTTT. Residues: CASSFGQGGTDTQYF. This chain uses TRBV5-1 with TRBJ2-3; 10 bases agree with TRBD1. This CDR3 region has 15 residues. Germline values: CDR1 SGHRS, CDR2 YFSETQ. J was trimmed by 3 bases and V by 2 bases; bases with no gene match: 3.

The rearrangement uses TRBV30 and TRBJ2-7; the D gene is possibly TRBD1 (5 bases). Per the germline V gene, CDR1 is GTSNPN and CDR2 is SVGIG (reference sequence). The CDR3 contains 13 residues. V lost 0 bases to trimming and J lost 7 bases, with 13 bases between them. CDR3 sequence reads: CAWSVLAGWEQYF. CDR3 nucleotides: TGTGCCTGGAGTGTTTTGGCAGGGTGGGAGCAGTACTTC.

The J gene is TRBJ2-5, the V gene TRBV10-3; D is possibly TRBD2 (6 bases). Between the trimmed V and J ends, which lost 5 bases and 4 bases, there was a span of 17 bases. Germline V gene lookup returns CDR1 ENHRY and CDR2 SYGVKD. The CDR3 sequence is 15 residues long. For the CDR3, the DNA is TGTGCCATCAGTAATAGCGGAAACGCCCCAGAGACCCAGTACTTC. Protein: CAISNSGNAPETQYF.

This clone is a singleton in its sample. The chain is built from TRBV6-5 and TRBJ2-1, with 7 bases matching TRBD1. The CDR3 runs to 16 residues. Germline CDR1 MNHEY, CDR2 SVGAGI. Trimming cost V 0 bases and J 3 bases; bases outside gene matches: 5. The CDR3 spells CASSYSPRGIYNEQFF. CDR3 coding DNA: TGTGCCAGCAGTTACTCGCCCAGGGGGATCTACAATGAGCAGTTCTTC.

The table lists this clone with a few counts. The chain employs TRBV7-2 and TRBJ2-7; no reliable D call. Germline V CDR1 and CDR2: SGHTA, FQGNSA. The CDR3 runs 15 residues. V lost 5 bases, J lost 0 bases, and 14 bases lay in between. Here the CDR3 DNA reads TGTGCCAGCAGCCCTGGACCCATGAGCTCCTACGAGCAGTACTTC. Its translation is CASSPGPMSSYEQYF. Complete variable domain (other parts from reference TRBV7-2 and TRBJ2-7): GAGVSQSPSNKVTEKGKDVELRCDPISGHTALYWYRQSLGQGLEFLIYFQGNSAPDKSGLPSDRFSAERTGGSVSTLTIQRTQQEDSAVYLCASSPGPMSSYEQYFGPGTRLTVT.

This chain connects TRBV4-2 to TRBJ1-3; the match to TRBD1 covers 7 bases. This CDR3 comprises 15 residues. Germline V gene lookup returns CDR1 LGHNA and CDR2 YNFKEQ. Trimming took 1 base from V and 4 from J; bases not matched to a gene: 4. This CDR3 is CASSQGDSIGNTIYF. Written as DNA, the CDR3 is TGTGCCAGCAGCCAAGGGGACAGTATCGGAAACACCATATATTTT.

The chain employs TRBV5-1 and TRBJ1-2; 7 positions match TRBD1. The CDR3 consists of 14 residues. The germline V gene encodes CDR1 SGHRS and CDR2 YFSETQ. Trimming removed 2 bases from V and 4 bases from J; junction bases left unmatched: 5. The CDR3 protein is CASSFDREGYGYTF. The CDR3 DNA reads as TGCGCCAGCAGCTTTGACAGGGAGGGCTATGGCTACACCTTC. Complete variable domain (other parts from reference TRBV5-1 and TRBJ1-2): KAGVTQTPRYLIKTRGQQVTLSCSPISGHRSVSWYQQTPGQGLQFLFEYFSETQRNKGNFPGRFSGRQFSNSRSEMNVSTLELGDSALYLCASSFDREGYGYTFGSGTRLTVV.

V is TRBV28 and J is TRBJ2-1; perhaps TRBD1 as D (6 bases). CDR1 and CDR2 (germline): MDHEN, SYDVKM. This CDR3 is 14 amino acids long. The V and J ends lost 5 bases and 4 bases respectively, with 12 bases between them. The chain's CDR3 is CASSPQTGYNEQFF. CDR3 DNA: TGTGCCAGCAGTCCACAAACAGGGTACAATGAGCAGTTCTTC.

This clone has only one observation. The V call is TRBV11-2, the J call TRBJ2-2; TRBD1 or TRBD2 may be the D gene (5 bases each). This CDR3 spans 14 amino acids. The V gene lost 6 bases and the J gene lost 10 bases, with 18 bases spanning the gap. Germline V gene sequence: CDR1 SGHAT, CDR2 FQNNGV. CDR3 DNA sequence: TGTGCCAGCAGTCGACCGGGACGGCTGGCGGAGCTGTTTTTT. This encodes CASSRPGRLAELFF.